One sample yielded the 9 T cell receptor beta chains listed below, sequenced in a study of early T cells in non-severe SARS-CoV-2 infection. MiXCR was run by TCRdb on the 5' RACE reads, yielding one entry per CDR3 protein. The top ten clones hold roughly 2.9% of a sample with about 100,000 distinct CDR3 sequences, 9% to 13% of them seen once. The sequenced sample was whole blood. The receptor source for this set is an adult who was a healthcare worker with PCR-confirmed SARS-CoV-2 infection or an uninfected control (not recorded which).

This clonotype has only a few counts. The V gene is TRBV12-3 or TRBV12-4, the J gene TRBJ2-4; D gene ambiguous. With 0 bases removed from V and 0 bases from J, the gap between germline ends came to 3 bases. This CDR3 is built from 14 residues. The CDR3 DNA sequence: TGTGCCAGCAGTTTAGCGGTAGCCAAAAACATTCAGTACTTC. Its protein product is CASSLAVAKNIQYF.

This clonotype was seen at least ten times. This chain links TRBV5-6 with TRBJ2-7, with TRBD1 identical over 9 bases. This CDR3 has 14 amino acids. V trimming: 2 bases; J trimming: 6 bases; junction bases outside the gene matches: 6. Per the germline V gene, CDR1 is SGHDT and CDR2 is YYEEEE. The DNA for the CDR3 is TGTGCCAGCAGCTTATGGGACAGGGAATCCGAGCAGTACTTC. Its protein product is CASSLWDRESEQYF. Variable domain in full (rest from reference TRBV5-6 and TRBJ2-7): DAGVTQSPTHLIKTRGQQVTLRCSPKSGHDTVSWYQQALGQGPQFIFQYYEEEERQRGNFPDRFSGHQFPNYSSELNVNALLLGDSALYLCASSLWDRESEQYFGPGTRLTVT.

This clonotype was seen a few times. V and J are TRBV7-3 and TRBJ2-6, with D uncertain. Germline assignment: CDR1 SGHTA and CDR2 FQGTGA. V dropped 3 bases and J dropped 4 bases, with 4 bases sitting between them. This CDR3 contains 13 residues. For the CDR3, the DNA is TGTGCCAGCAGCTTTAAAGGGGCCAACGTCCTGACTTTC. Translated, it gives CASSFKGANVLTF.

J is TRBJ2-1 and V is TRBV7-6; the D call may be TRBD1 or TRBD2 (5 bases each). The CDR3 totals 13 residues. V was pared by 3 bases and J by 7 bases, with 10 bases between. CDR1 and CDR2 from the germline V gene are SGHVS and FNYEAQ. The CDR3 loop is CASSLGPSNEQFF. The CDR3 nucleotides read TGTGCCAGCAGCTTGGGACCTTCAAATGAGCAGTTCTTC.

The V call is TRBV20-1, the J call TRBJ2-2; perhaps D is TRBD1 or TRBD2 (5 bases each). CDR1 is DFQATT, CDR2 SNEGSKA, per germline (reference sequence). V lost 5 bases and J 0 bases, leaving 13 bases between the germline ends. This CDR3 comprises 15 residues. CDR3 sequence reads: CSAPRTGPNTGELFF. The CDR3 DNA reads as TGCAGTGCTCCTCGGACGGGACCGAACACCGGGGAGCTGTTTTTT.

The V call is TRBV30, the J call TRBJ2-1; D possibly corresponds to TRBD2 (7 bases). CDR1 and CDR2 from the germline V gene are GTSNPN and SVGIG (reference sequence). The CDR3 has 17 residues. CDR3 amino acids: CASSSWARGAAYNEQFF. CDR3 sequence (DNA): TGTGCAAGTTCAAGTTGGGCCCGGGGGGCGGCCTACAATGAGCAGTTCTTC.

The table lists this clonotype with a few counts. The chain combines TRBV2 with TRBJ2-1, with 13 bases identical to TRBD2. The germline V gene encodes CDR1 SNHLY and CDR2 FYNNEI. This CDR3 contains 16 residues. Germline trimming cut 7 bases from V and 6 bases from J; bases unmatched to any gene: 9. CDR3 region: CASTRERLAGGNEQFF. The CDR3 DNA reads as TGTGCCAGCACCCGGGAGAGACTAGCGGGGGGCAATGAGCAGTTCTTC.

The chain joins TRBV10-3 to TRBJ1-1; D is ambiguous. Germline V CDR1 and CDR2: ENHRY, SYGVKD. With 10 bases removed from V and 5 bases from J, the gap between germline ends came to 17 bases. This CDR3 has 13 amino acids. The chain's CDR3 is CATADGLRTEAFF. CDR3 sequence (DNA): TGTGCCACCGCGGACGGACTCCGGACTGAAGCTTTCTTT.

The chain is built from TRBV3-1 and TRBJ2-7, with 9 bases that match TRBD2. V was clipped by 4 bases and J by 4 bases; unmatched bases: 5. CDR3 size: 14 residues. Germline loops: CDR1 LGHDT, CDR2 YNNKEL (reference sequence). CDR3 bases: TGTGCCAGCAGCCTTCGACTAGCGGAATACGAGCAGTACTTC. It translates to CASSLRLAEYEQYF.